Shown below are 4 T cell receptor beta chains from a single sample sequenced in a study of human T cells and chemical hapten exposure. TCRdb analysed the 5' RACE reads with MiXCR anew, one entry per CDR3 protein. The sample lists tens of thousands of distinct CDR3 sequences; about a sixth were seen once. Unseparated into fractions, whole blood served as the source from which total RNA was extracted. The receptors here all came from a female donor in good health.

This clonotype was observed a few times. V gene TRBV12-3 or TRBV12-4 combines with J gene TRBJ2-2; D is possibly TRBD1 (6 bases). This CDR3 region has 14 residues. Trimming took off 1 base at V and 4 bases at J, with 7 bases between the two ends. CDR3 region: CASSLGGGTGELFF. In DNA form, the CDR3 reads TGTGCCAGCAGTTTAGGAGGGGGCACCGGGGAGCTGTTTTTT.

Only a few counts were recorded for this clonotype. The chain couples TRBV20-1 to TRBJ1-1, with 7 bases matching TRBD1. The CDR3 runs to 11 residues. J gave up 10 bases and V 6 bases, and 8 bases lay outside the gene matches. Germline CDR1 is DFQATT and CDR2 is SNEGSKA (reference sequence). The CDR3 DNA reads as TGCAGTGCATCGACAGGGCGCGGAGCTTTCTTT. This gives the protein CSASTGRGAFF.

The rearrangement uses TRBV14 and TRBJ1-4; 10 nucleotides line up with TRBD1. The CDR3 has 16 residues. Per germline, CDR1 SGHDN and CDR2 FVKESK. The ends lost 3 bases at V and 4 bases at J; junction bases unmatched: 5. The CDR3 DNA follows: TGTGCCAGCAGCCAGGGACAGGGGCGCAATAATGAAAAACTGTTTTTT. Translating it yields CASSQGQGRNNEKLFF. The variable domain in full, with the rest retrieved from reference TRBV14 and TRBJ1-4, is EAGVTQFPSHSVIEKGQTVTLRCDPISGHDNLYWYRRVMGKEIKFLLHFVKESKQDESGMPNNRFLAERTGGTYSTLKVQPAELEDSGVYFCASSQGQGRNNEKLFFGSGTQLSVL.

This clonotype was recorded at least ten times. The gene calls are TRBV2 and TRBJ2-2; 10 bases match TRBD1. Trimming cost V 6 bases and J 0 bases; bases outside gene matches: 10. The CDR3 spans 18 residues. Germline CDR1 is SNHLY and CDR2 is FYNNEI. This CDR3 reads CASSSIRQGAANTGELFF. CDR3 DNA: TGTGCCAGCAGCAGCATAAGACAGGGGGCCGCGAACACCGGGGAGCTGTTTTTT.